These T cell receptor beta chains were read from a single sample in a study of shared clonotypes between healthy human individuals. The protocol was immunoSEQ multiplex PCR, while the TCRdb copy is restricted to in-frame clones and leaves out a portion. The sample has roughly 2.1 million clones, approximately 94% seen once. Sequencing was done on a sample of naive CD8+ T cells from PBMCs. The origin of the receptors is a man aged 18 to 29 in good health. Some clones in this sample may be carry-over from other donors' samples. Each CDR3 is given with its conserved first and last residue. The D gene is left open where the match is weak. Where a row states a size, it is once, few, many or the class of an expanded clone; other rows omit it.

D	size	J	V	DNA	CDR3
TRBD1	once	TRBJ2-3	TRBV7-9	TGTGCCAGCAGCTTAGGGGTAGACAGGGGTAGAGAAGATACGCAGTATTTT	CASSLGVDRGREDTQYF
.	.	TRBJ1-2	TRBV9	TGTGCCAGCAGCGTAGGGGGACCGACGTATGGCTACACCTTC	CASSVGGPTYGYTF
.	once	TRBJ2-1	TRBV10-3	TGTGCCATCAGTGAGTCGGGTCCCACTGAGCAGTTCTTC	CAISESGPTEQFF
TRBD2	.	TRBJ2-1	TRBV27	TGTGCCAGCAGTTCGATAGCGGGGTCCACCTACAATGAGCAGTTCTTC	CASSSIAGSTYNEQFF
TRBD1	.	TRBJ1-2	TRBV27	TGTGCCAGCAGTTTATTCGGTGGGACAGGGGTTCTTAACTATGGCTACACCTTC	CASSLFGGTGVLNYGYTF
TRBD1	.	TRBJ1-2	TRBV27	TGTGCCAGCAGTTTGGCCCGAACAGGGGGCTTCGGGGGCTACACCTTC	CASSLARTGGFGGYTF
TRBD1	.	TRBJ2-5	TRBV6-5	TGTGCCAGCTTCATGACAGGGCCGGGGGAGACCCAGTACTTC	CASFMTGPGETQYF
.	.	TRBJ1-1	TRBV2	TGTGCCAGCAGTGGGAGTATGGGAACTGAAGCTTTCTTT	CASSGSMGTEAFF
.	.	TRBJ1-5	TRBV28	TGTGCCAGCAGTTATTTTGGGTCGGGAGACCGACAGCTCTTTTCGCCCCAGCATTTT	CASSYFGSGDRQLFSPQHF
.	.	TRBJ1-5	TRBV4-3	TGCGCCAGCAGCCCCAACCGGGACGCGCAGCCCCAGCATTTT	CASSPNRDAQPQHF
TRBD1	.	TRBJ1-2	TRBV13	TGTGCCAGCAGCTTAAGAGGACAGGGGCTCGATGGCTACACCTTC	CASSLRGQGLDGYTF
.	.	TRBJ1-2	TRBV20-1	TGCAGTGCGAGGGGAGAGGGCTACACCTTC	CSARGEGYTF
TRBD2	.	TRBJ2-2	TRBV5-8	TGTGCCAGCAGCTCGGGGGGGTGGCAAGCGGAAACCGGGGAGCTGTTTTTT	CASSSGGWQAETGELFF
.	.	TRBJ2-2	TRBV16	TGTGCCAGCAGCCAATTCAGGGGAAACACCGGGGAGCTGTTTTTT	CASSQFRGNTGELFF
.	.	TRBJ1-3	TRBV10-2	TGCGCCAGCAGTCCCACAGGGTTCGTAAACACCATATATTTT	CASSPTGFVNTIYF
.	once	TRBJ1-2	TRBV29-1	TGCAGCGTTGAAACAGGCTTCGGACGGAGATATGGCTACACCTTC	CSVETGFGRRYGYTF
TRBD1	.	TRBJ1-1	TRBV6-5	TGTGCCACCGTCAGACAGGGGGTGAACACTGAAGCTTTCTTT	CATVRQGVNTEAFF
.	.	TRBJ2-2	TRBV13	TGTGCCAGCAGCTTAGGTCGTCAGGGTAACACCGGGGAGCTGTTTTTT	CASSLGRQGNTGELFF
.	.	TRBJ2-7	TRBV7-8	TGTGCCAGCAGCTTATCAACAGAGAGCTCCTACGAGCAGTACTTC	CASSLSTESSYEQYF
.	.	TRBJ2-5	TRBV27	TGTGCCACTCGGCCAGCGGGTCTCCAAGAGACCCAGTACTTC	CATRPAGLQETQYF
.	.	TRBJ2-1	TRBV5-3	TGTGCCAGCCCCGATAAGAATGAGCAGTTCTTC	CASPDKNEQFF